The sequence of this T cell receptor (beta chain) was determined in a study of blood T cell repertoires in COVID-19. Participant ages covered about 18 to 95 years across 24 US areas. There are 14 residues in the CDR3. Germline lookup yields CDR1 GTSNPN and CDR2 SVGIG (reference sequence). Germline trimming cut 5 bases from V and 5 bases from J; bases unmatched to any gene: 11. The table came from immunoSEQ multiplex PCR; TCRdb's copy has only in-frame clones and leaves some out. This table holds approximately 340,000 clones, 90% to 95% found once. Sequenced input: PBMCs or T cells enriched from blood (not recorded which). V usage is TRBV30 and J usage is TRBJ2-5; 7 bases are a match to TRBD1. This TCR was recovered from a woman between 35 and 50 years old who had been exposed to COVID-19. CDR3 sequence reads: CAWGSGGQGETQYF. Written as DNA, the CDR3 is TGTGCCTGGGGGTCAGGGGGTCAGGGGGAGACCCAGTACTTC.